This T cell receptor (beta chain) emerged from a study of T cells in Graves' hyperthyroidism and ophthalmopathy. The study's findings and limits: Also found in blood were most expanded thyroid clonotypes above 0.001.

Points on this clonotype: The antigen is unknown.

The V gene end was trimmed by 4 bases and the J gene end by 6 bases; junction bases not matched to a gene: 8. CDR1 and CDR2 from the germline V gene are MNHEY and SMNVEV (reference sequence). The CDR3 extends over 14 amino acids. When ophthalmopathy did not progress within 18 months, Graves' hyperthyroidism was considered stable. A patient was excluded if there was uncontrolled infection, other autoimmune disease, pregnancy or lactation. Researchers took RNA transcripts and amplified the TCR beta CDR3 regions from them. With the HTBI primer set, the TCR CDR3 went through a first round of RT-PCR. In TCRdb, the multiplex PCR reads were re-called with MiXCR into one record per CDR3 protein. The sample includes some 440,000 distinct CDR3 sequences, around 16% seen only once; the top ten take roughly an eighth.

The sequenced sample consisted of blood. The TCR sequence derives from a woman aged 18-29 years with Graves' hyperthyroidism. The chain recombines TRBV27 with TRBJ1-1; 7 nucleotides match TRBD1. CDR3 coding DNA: TGTGCCAGCAGTTACCCGGGACAGTCTTCTGAAGCTTTCTTT. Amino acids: CASSYPGQSSEAFF.